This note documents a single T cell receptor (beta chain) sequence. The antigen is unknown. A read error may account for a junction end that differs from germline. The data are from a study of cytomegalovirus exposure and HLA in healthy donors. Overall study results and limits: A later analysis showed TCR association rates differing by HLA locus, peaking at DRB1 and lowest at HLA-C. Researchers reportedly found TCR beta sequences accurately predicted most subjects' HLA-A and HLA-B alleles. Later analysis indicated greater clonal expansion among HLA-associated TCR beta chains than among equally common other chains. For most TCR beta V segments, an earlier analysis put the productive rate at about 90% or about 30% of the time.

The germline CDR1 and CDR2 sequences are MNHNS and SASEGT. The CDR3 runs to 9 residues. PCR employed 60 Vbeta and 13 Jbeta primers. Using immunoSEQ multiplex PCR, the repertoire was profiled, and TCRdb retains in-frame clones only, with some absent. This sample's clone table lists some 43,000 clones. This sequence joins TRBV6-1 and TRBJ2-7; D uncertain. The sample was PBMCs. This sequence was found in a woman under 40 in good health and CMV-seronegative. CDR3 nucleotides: TGTGCCAGCAGTGAATTACAGCAGTTC. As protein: CASSELQQF.